The next 21 T cell receptor beta chains were all read from a single sample in a study of control samples from healthy donors and cancer patients. Libraries were prepared by immunoSEQ multiplex PCR; TCRdb keeps only in-frame clonotypes and omits some of them. The data hold about 180,000 clones, with roughly 92% observed a single time. Sequencing was done on a sample of blood. The receptors were sampled from a woman between 18 and 29 years old in good health.

The chain combines TRBV4-1 with TRBJ2-3; D could derive from TRBD1 or TRBD2 (5 bases each). V lost 4 bases and J 6 bases, leaving 20 bases between the germline ends. CDR1 is MGHRA, CDR2 YSYEKL, per germline. The CDR3 length is 16 residues. CDR3 DNA: TGCGCCAGCAGCCCACGGGGCGGTGGCGGTCCCGATACGCAGTATTTT. This codes for CASSPRGGGGPDTQYF.

The sample holds one count of this clone. The chain couples TRBV11-2 to TRBJ1-1; D call uncertain. The V gene lost 6 bases and the J gene lost 10 bases, with 18 bases spanning the gap. The CDR3 consists of 13 residues. CDR1 is SGHAT and CDR2 is FQNNGV in the germline V gene. The DNA of the CDR3 is TGTGCCAGCAGTCTCGATCTTCAGGCTTCAGCTTTCTTT. Its protein is CASSLDLQASAFF.

This clone appeared once. The J gene is TRBJ1-1, the V gene TRBV3-1 (or the pseudogene TRBV3-2); a possible D gene is TRBD1 (6 bases). V gave up 0 bases and J gave up 1 base, with 9 bases separating them. Germline CDR1 LGHDT, CDR2 YNNKEL (reference sequence). CDR3 length equals 15 residues. For the CDR3, the DNA is TGTGCCAGCAGCCAAGAAGGCAGGGGGAACACTGAAGCTTTCTTT. Encoded protein: CASSQEGRGNTEAFF.

Here the CDR3 DNA reads TGTGCCAGTAGTATAGGGCCGCGGAGGCAGCTTCAAGAGACCCAGTACTTC. This encodes CASSIGPRRQLQETQYF. This chain connects TRBV19 to TRBJ2-5; a weak D match, TRBD2 (5 bases). Germline CDR1 reads LNHDA; CDR2 reads SQIVND (reference sequence). Trimming took 1 base from V and 2 from J, leaving 17 bases between them. The CDR3 is 17 residues long.

The CDR3 nucleotides read TGTGCCAGCAGCTTACAGGCGACAGGGTTGTCAAAACTGTTTTTT. Encoded protein: CASSLQATGLSKLFF. V usage is TRBV7-2 and J usage is TRBJ1-4, with TRBD1 matching over 7 bases. V was clipped by 2 bases and J by 10 bases; unmatched bases: 10. CDR3 length: 15 amino acids. The V gene's germline CDR1 is SGHTA and CDR2 FQGNSA.

The gene calls are TRBV7-2 and TRBJ1-2, with 7 bases aligning to TRBD1. The germline V gene encodes CDR1 SGHTA and CDR2 FQGNSA. After removal of 8 bases from V and 8 bases from J, the junction contained 17 bases not matched to a gene. CDR3 size: 15 residues. The CDR3 region is CASSEQGRGDDGYTF. The CDR3 DNA is TGTGCCAGCTCCGAACAGGGGAGAGGGGACGACGGCTACACCTTC.

J is TRBJ1-5 and V is TRBV24-1, with D maybe TRBD1 (5 bases). Germline-derived CDR1 and CDR2 are KGHDR and SFDVKD. This CDR3 contains 18 residues. V was clipped by 2 bases and J by 4 bases, with 20 bases between them. This chain's CDR3 is CATSDSLNLGALNQPQHF. The CDR3, as DNA: TGTGCCACCAGTGATTCCCTCAACCTAGGGGCTTTGAATCAGCCCCAGCATTTT.

The chain is built from TRBV2 and TRBJ2-7; 9 bases are a match to TRBD1. V lost 6 bases, J lost 12 bases, and 6 bases stayed unmatched. CDR3 length: 11 amino acids. The germline gives CDR1 SNHLY, CDR2 FYNNEI. This CDR3 is CASSLRDRAYF. Here the CDR3 DNA reads TGTGCCAGCAGCCTCCGGGACAGGGCGTACTTC.

This chain uses TRBV12-3 or TRBV12-4 with TRBJ2-5; weak D call: TRBD2 (6 bases). The CDR3 is 13 amino acids. Trimming took 7 bases from V and 4 from J, leaving 13 bases between them. CDR3 in amino acids: CASTLAMGETQYF. The CDR3 region has the DNA TGTGCCAGCACCCTAGCGATGGGAGAGACCCAGTACTTC.

The chain carries TRBV4-3 and TRBJ2-7; the D gene is possibly TRBD2 (6 bases). V lost 1 base and J 1 base, leaving 8 bases between the germline ends. This CDR3 spans 14 amino acids. CDR1 and CDR2 (germline): LGHNA, YSLEER. The CDR3 loop reads CASSQVRGSYEQYF. CDR3 DNA: TGCGCCAGCAGCCAAGTGCGGGGATCCTACGAGCAGTACTTC.

The gene calls are TRBV7-2 and TRBJ2-3; either TRBD1 or TRBD2 may supply D (5 bases each). The germline CDR1 and CDR2 sequences are SGHTA and FQGNSA. This CDR3 is 14 amino acids long. The V end lost 1 base, the J end lost 2 bases, and 7 bases lay between the germline ends. The DNA of the CDR3 is TGTGCCAGCAGCTTAGACGGGACCACAGATACGCAGTATTTT. Its protein is CASSLDGTTDTQYF.

Only one count was recorded for this clone. This chain connects TRBV18 to TRBJ2-3; a possible D gene is TRBD1 (6 bases). The CDR3 spans 16 residues. With 5 bases removed from V and 2 bases from J, the gap between germline ends came to 17 bases. Germline loops: CDR1 KGHSH, CDR2 LQKENI. CDR3 bases: TGTGCCAGCTCAGACTTCCGGGACACTAACACAGATACGCAGTATTTT. Its translation: CASSDFRDTNTDTQYF.

The rearrangement links TRBV7-3 to TRBJ2-2, with TRBD1 matching 7 bases. The CDR3 contains 15 residues. The J segment lost 6 bases and the V segment lost 5 bases, leaving 9 bases of the junction unmatched. Germline CDR1 and CDR2: SGHTA and FQGTGA. The CDR3 region is CASSRQGMWAGELFF. The CDR3 coding sequence is TGTGCCAGCAGCAGACAGGGCATGTGGGCCGGGGAGCTGTTTTTT.

The chain joins TRBV7-9 to TRBJ1-6; no clear D. Germline CDR1 SEHNR, CDR2 FQNEAQ (reference sequence). V dropped 4 bases and J dropped 9 bases, with 10 bases sitting between them. This CDR3 has 13 amino acids. The CDR3 sequence is CASSSELGSPLHF. CDR3 coding DNA: TGTGCCAGCAGCTCAGAACTGGGTTCACCCCTCCACTTT.

The chain carries TRBV4-1 and TRBJ2-3, with 10 bases matching TRBD1. Germline values: CDR1 MGHRA, CDR2 YSYEKL. The CDR3 loop spans 17 amino acids. The V segment lost 6 bases and the J segment 4 bases; nucleotides outside the gene matches: 13. The CDR3, as DNA: TGCGCCAGCAGATCACGAGGGGACAGGGGATTTCCAGATACGCAGTATTTT. This gives the protein CASRSRGDRGFPDTQYF.

V usage is TRBV7-8 and J usage is TRBJ2-3; D tentatively reads TRBD1 or TRBD2 (6 bases each). Looked up from germline, CDR1 is SGHVS and CDR2 is FQNEAQ. There are 15 residues in the CDR3. V lost 5 bases and J 0 bases, leaving 12 bases between the germline ends. This CDR3 is CASSRGGPSTDTQYF. The CDR3 bases are TGTGCCAGCAGCCGAGGGGGGCCGAGCACAGATACGCAGTATTTT.

This chain links TRBV18 with TRBJ2-1, with D perhaps matching TRBD2 (6 bases). The V end lost 3 bases, the J end lost 5 bases, and 14 bases lay between the germline ends. The CDR3 extends over 15 amino acids. Per the germline V gene, CDR1 is KGHSH and CDR2 is LQKENI. The CDR3 region has the DNA TGTGCCAGCTCACCTGGTAGCGGCAGGGACAATGAGCAGTTCTTC. Its protein product is CASSPGSGRDNEQFF.

This rearrangement joins TRBV14 to TRBJ2-1; D perhaps matches TRBD1 (6 bases). Germline V gene sequence: CDR1 SGHDN, CDR2 FVKESK. V lost 4 bases and J 12 bases, leaving 13 bases between the germline ends. This CDR3 comprises 12 residues. CDR3 in DNA: TGTGCCAGCAGCCCGGGACACCGGGGGCAGTTCTTC. This encodes CASSPGHRGQFF.

To note about this clone: Distinct nucleotide sequences in the sample also encode this CDR3. This chain links TRBV28 with TRBJ1-5; D remains unclear. Germline CDR1 MDHEN, CDR2 SYDVKM. Trimming pared 5 bases from V and 8 bases from J, leaving 7 bases between. CDR3 length: 11 residues. This chain's CDR3 is CASSSVKPQHF. The DNA for the CDR3 is TGTGCCAGCAGTAGCGTAAAGCCCCAGCATTTT. Complete variable domain (other parts from reference TRBV28 and TRBJ1-5): DVKVTQSSRYLVKRTGEKVFLECVQDMDHENMFWYRQDPGLGLRLIYFSYDVKMKEKGDIPEGYSVSREKKERFSLILESASTNQTSMYLCASSSVKPQHFGDGTRLSIL.

This clone was recorded once. The J gene is TRBJ2-5, the V gene TRBV7-9; 8 bases match TRBD1. J lost 4 bases, V lost 5 bases, and 6 bases had no gene match. The CDR3 length is 14 residues. CDR1 and CDR2 from the germline V gene are SEHNR and FQNEAQ (reference sequence). For the CDR3, the DNA is TGTGCCAGCAGCCACTCAGGGGGCAGAGAGACCCAGTACTTC. This sequence encodes CASSHSGGRETQYF. Full variable domain (remainder filled in from reference TRBV7-9 and TRBJ2-5): DTGVSQNPRHKITKRGQNVTFRCDPISEHNRLYWYRQTLGQGPEFLTYFQNEAQLEKSRLLSDRFSAERPKGSFSTLEIQRTEQGDSAMYLCASSHSGGRETQYFGPGTRLLVL.

The rearrangement joins TRBV5-1 to TRBJ2-5, with D perhaps matching TRBD2 (5 bases). V lost 4 bases and J 2 bases, leaving 15 bases between the germline ends. The CDR3 runs to 15 residues. Germline CDR1 SGHRS, CDR2 YFSETQ. The CDR3 nucleotides are TGCGCCAGCAGCGGAACTTCCGGGAAGCAAGAGACCCAGTACTTC. Translation: CASSGTSGKQETQYF.